These T cell receptor beta chains were read from a single sample in a study of blood T cell repertoires in COVID-19. Profiled with immunoSEQ multiplex PCR; TCRdb holds only in-frame clones, not every one. Seen here are about 270,000 clones, roughly 90% observed once, and the top ten hold about 2.3%. Sequenced input: PBMCs or T cells enriched from blood (not recorded which). The receptors were sampled from a woman in her forties with acute COVID-19. Both conserved end residues are part of each CDR3. The D gene is left open where the match is weak. Only part of the rows carry a size: once, few, many, or a class if the clone is expanded.

j_call | clone_size | v_call | d_call | cdr3_nt | cdr3_aa
TRBJ2-3 | NA | TRBV10-3 | TRBD1 | TGTGCCATCAGTCTCGGGACAGTCAACACAGATACGCAGTATTTT | CAISLGTVNTDTQYF
TRBJ1-5 | NA | TRBV6-1 | TRBD1 | TGTGCCAGCAGTGACCGGGACAGGGGTCTTAATCAGCCCCAGCATTTT | CASSDRDRGLNQPQHF
TRBJ1-1 | NA | TRBV2 | TRBD1 | TGTGCCAGCAGTTTTACAGGGGGTGGTACTGAAGCTTTCTTT | CASSFTGGGTEAFF
TRBJ2-1 | NA | TRBV21-1 | NA | TGTGCCAGCAGCAACAGGGGCTCGTACAATGAGCAGTTCTTC | CASSNRGSYNEQFF
TRBJ2-1 | NA | TRBV5-4 | TRBD2 | TGTGCCAGCAGCTTGGGACTAGCGGATTACAATGAGCAGTTCTTC | CASSLGLADYNEQFF
TRBJ1-5 | once | TRBV18 | NA | TGTGCCAGCGCCCGGACAGAGAGCAATCAGCCCCAGCATTTT | CASARTESNQPQHF
TRBJ2-3 | once | TRBV14 | TRBD1 | TGTGCCAGCAGCCAAGGGCCGGGACAGGTCACAGATACGCAGTATTTT | CASSQGPGQVTDTQYF
TRBJ2-1 | NA | TRBV28 | TRBD2 | TGTGCCAGCAGTTTATGGGGCGGGAGAAATGAGCAGTTCTTC | CASSLWGGRNEQFF
TRBJ2-2 | NA | TRBV27 | NA | TGTGCCAGCAGCGACCAGGGTATCGGGGAGCTGTTTTTT | CASSDQGIGELFF
TRBJ2-7 | few | TRBV7-9 | NA | TGTGCCAGCGGGAACAGGGTTAACGAGCAGTACTTC | CASGNRVNEQYF
TRBJ2-1 | NA | TRBV6-5 | NA | TGTGCCAGCCAGCATGGTTTCCTAGAGAATGAGCAGTTCTTC | CASQHGFLENEQFF
TRBJ2-6 | NA | TRBV3-1/TRBV3-2 | NA | TGTGCCAGCAGCCTCCAATCTGGGGCCAACGTCCTGACTTTC | CASSLQSGANVLTF
TRBJ2-2 | NA | TRBV7-9 | NA | TGTGCCAGCAGGTCCGAGACGAACACCGGGGAGCTGTTTTTT | CASRSETNTGELFF
TRBJ1-3 | NA | TRBV5-1 | TRBD1 | TGCGCCAGCAGCTCCGGGACAGGACTCTCTGGAAACACCATATATTTT | CASSSGTGLSGNTIYF
TRBJ1-5 | NA | TRBV2 | NA | TGTGCCAGCAGTGAAGATCGGTGGGGCCGAGCGAGTCAGCCCCAGCATTTT | CASSEDRWGRASQPQHF
TRBJ1-1 | NA | TRBV2 | NA | TGTGCCAGCAGTCAGGACATGAACACTGAAGCTTTCTTT | CASSQDMNTEAFF
TRBJ1-1 | NA | TRBV5-1 | TRBD1 | TGCGCCAGCAGCTTTAGGACAGGGGAGAGAGCTGAAGCTTTCTTT | CASSFRTGERAEAFF
TRBJ1-3 | NA | TRBV6-5 | NA | TGTGCCAGCAGTTTGACCTGGGACAATGGAAACACCATATATTTT | CASSLTWDNGNTIYF
TRBJ1-2 | NA | TRBV3-1/TRBV3-2 | TRBD1 | TGTGCCAGCAGCCAAGGGTCAGGGGGCCCCTATGGCTACACCTTC | CASSQGSGGPYGYTF
TRBJ2-3 | NA | TRBV7-3 | TRBD2 | TGTGCCAGCAGCTCTAGCGGTGAACACACAGATACGCAGTATTTT | CASSSSGEHTDTQYF
TRBJ2-2 | NA | TRBV11-2 | NA | TGTGCCAGCAGCTGGGTACAGGTTGTCACCGGGGAGCTGTTTTTT | CASSWVQVVTGELFF
TRBJ2-1 | NA | TRBV24-1 | TRBD1 | TGTGCCACCAGTAAAACACAGGGGGTCCACAATGAGCAGTTCTTC | CATSKTQGVHNEQFF
TRBJ1-1 | NA | TRBV6-1 | NA | TGTGCCAGCAGTGAATCCGGGGTGACTGAAGCTTTCTTT | CASSESGVTEAFF
TRBJ2-1 | NA | TRBV7-3 | TRBD2 | TGTGCCAGCAGCTCGGGACTAGCGGCCGAGCAGTTCTTC | CASSSGLAAEQFF
TRBJ2-5 | NA | TRBV3-1/TRBV3-2 | NA | TGTGCCAGCAGCCAAGATGTACGGTTCCAAGAGACCCAGTACTTC | CASSQDVRFQETQYF
TRBJ1-4 | once | TRBV28 | TRBD1 | TGTGCCAGCAGCCTAAGGACAGGGGCTGAAAAACTGTTTTTT | CASSLRTGAEKLFF
TRBJ2-7 | NA | TRBV7-8 | NA | TGTGCCAGCAGCTCCCCCCAGTTCCCCTACGAGCAGTACTTC | CASSSPQFPYEQYF
TRBJ2-7 | NA | TRBV3-1/TRBV3-2 | NA | TGTGCTAGCCGTGCGGCGACCTACGAGCAGTACTTC | CASRAATYEQYF
TRBJ2-7 | once | TRBV6-7 | NA | TGTGCCAGAAGGTGTCGGCGGGAATATCGGAGGAACGAGCAGTACTTC | CARRCRREYRRNEQYF
TRBJ2-7 | NA | TRBV7-2 | TRBD2 | TGTGCCAGCAGCTTGGGGACTAGCGGGGGATACGAGCAGTACTTC | CASSLGTSGGYEQYF
TRBJ2-4 | NA | TRBV20-1 | NA | TGCAGTGCTAGTGTTTCAACTCTAGCCAAAAACATTCAGTACTTC | CSASVSTLAKNIQYF
TRBJ1-2 | NA | TRBV3-1/TRBV3-2 | NA | TGTGCCAGCAGCCAACGGCAGGTTGAACCCTTCTTC | CASSQRQVEPFF
TRBJ2-5 | NA | TRBV5-1 | TRBD2 | TGCGCCAGCAGCCCCGGGGTAGCGGGGCGCCGGGAGACCCAGTACTTC | CASSPGVAGRRETQYF
TRBJ1-4 | NA | TRBV14 | NA | TGTGCCAGCAGCCAAGAAGGCCAGCGTGGAGGTGAAAAACTGTTTTTT | CASSQEGQRGGEKLFF
TRBJ2-7 | NA | TRBV27 | TRBD1 | TGTGCCAGCAGTTGGACAGGGTCCTACGAGCAGTACTTC | CASSWTGSYEQYF
TRBJ1-4 | few | TRBV5-1 | NA | TGCGCCAGCAGCTTGGAGGGGGTTATCGGTGAAAAACTGTTTTTT | CASSLEGVIGEKLFF
TRBJ1-6 | NA | TRBV28 | NA | TGTGCCAGCAGTTTAGGGAGGGAGGCACCGGGCCACTTT | CASSLGREAPGHF
TRBJ2-3 | NA | TRBV24-1 | TRBD2 | TGTGCCACCAGTGATTTTACGGGGACTAGCGGGAGGCACGATACGCAGTATTTT | CATSDFTGTSGRHDTQYF
TRBJ1-1 | once | TRBV5-1 | NA | TGCGCCAGCAGCTCGGAAGCGACAGGCAACACTGAAGCTTTCTTT | CASSSEATGNTEAFF
TRBJ2-5 | NA | TRBV7-2 | TRBD2 | TGTGCCAGCAGCTTAGATGGACTAGCGGGACAAGAGACCCAGTACTTC | CASSLDGLAGQETQYF
TRBJ2-5 | NA | TRBV11-3 | TRBD2 | TGTGCCAGCAGCTCCCCGGGGGGGGCCCAAGAGACCCAGTACTTC | CASSSPGGAQETQYF
TRBJ1-5 | NA | TRBV28 | NA | TGTGCCAGCACTTCTTTTGACAGCATACATAGCAATCAGCCCCAGCATTTT | CASTSFDSIHSNQPQHF
TRBJ2-7 | NA | TRBV19 | NA | TGTGCCAGTAGTACGGGGGGCTACTACGAGCAGTACTTC | CASSTGGYYEQYF
TRBJ2-1 | NA | TRBV5-4 | NA | TGTGCCAGCAGCTTGGGTCTCGGGGTTGAGCAGTTCTTC | CASSLGLGVEQFF
TRBJ2-1 | NA | TRBV7-2 | NA | TGTGCCAGCAGCCTCGAGTGGAATGAGCAGTTCTTC | CASSLEWNEQFF
TRBJ1-1 | NA | TRBV3-1/TRBV3-2 | NA | TGTGCCAGCAGCCAAAGCAGGGTAAGGGGTACTGAAGCTTTCTTT | CASSQSRVRGTEAFF
TRBJ1-2 | NA | TRBV2 | TRBD1 | TGTGCCAGCATAAACAGGGGCGTTAACTATGGCTACACCTTC | CASINRGVNYGYTF
TRBJ1-2 | NA | TRBV2 | TRBD1 | TGTGCCAGCAGTGAAAGGTTGACAGGGGGCAACTATGGCTACACCTTC | CASSERLTGGNYGYTF
TRBJ2-3 | NA | TRBV6-2/TRBV6-3 | TRBD2 | TGTGCCAGCAGTTACTTGGGACTAGCGGGGGGGTCATTCGATACGCAGTATTTT | CASSYLGLAGGSFDTQYF
TRBJ2-7 | NA | TRBV5-6 | NA | TGTGCCAGCAGCGGGGACAACTACGAGCAGTACTTC | CASSGDNYEQYF
TRBJ1-5 | NA | TRBV7-2 | TRBD1 | TGTGCCAGCAGCGGGTGGACAGGTTACAATCAGCCCCAGCATTTT | CASSGWTGYNQPQHF
TRBJ1-2 | NA | TRBV15 | NA | TGTGCCACCAGCAGAGATCCAGACACCTTTAACTATGGCTACACCTTC | CATSRDPDTFNYGYTF